This TCR beta chain was sequenced for a study of Graves' ophthalmopathy and Graves' hyperthyroidism. Across the study: Before any treatment, peripheral blood was taken at the initial diagnosis.

Overall study findings and caveats: Blood also carried most expanded thyroid clonotypes exceeding 0.001 frequency.

The CDR3 has 13 amino acids. Per the germline V gene, CDR1 is SGHKS and CDR2 is YYEKEE (reference sequence). Losses at the gene ends were 7 bases for V and 11 bases for J; bases not matched to a gene: 14. All donors with ophthalmopathy were recorded as having moderate-to-severe activity, CAS ≥3, NOSPECS ≥4 and a duration under 3 months. This clonotype was counted between two and nine times. Its matching antigen is unknown. Scientists amplified the TCR beta CDR3 regions from RNA transcripts. Second-round multiplex PCR followed a first-round RT-PCR using HTBI primers. TCRdb re-called the multiplex PCR reads through MiXCR, storing one row per CDR3 protein. The sample shows around 600,000 distinct CDR3 sequences, just over 40% of them seen only once.

This rearrangement joins TRBV5-5 to TRBJ1-1; the match to TRBD1 covers 7 bases. This clonotype was sampled from an adult man with Graves' ophthalmopathy. Material: peripheral blood. CDR3 sequence reads: CASSPETGRIAFF. CDR3 bases: TGTGCCAGCTCACCAGAGACAGGGAGGATTGCTTTCTTT.